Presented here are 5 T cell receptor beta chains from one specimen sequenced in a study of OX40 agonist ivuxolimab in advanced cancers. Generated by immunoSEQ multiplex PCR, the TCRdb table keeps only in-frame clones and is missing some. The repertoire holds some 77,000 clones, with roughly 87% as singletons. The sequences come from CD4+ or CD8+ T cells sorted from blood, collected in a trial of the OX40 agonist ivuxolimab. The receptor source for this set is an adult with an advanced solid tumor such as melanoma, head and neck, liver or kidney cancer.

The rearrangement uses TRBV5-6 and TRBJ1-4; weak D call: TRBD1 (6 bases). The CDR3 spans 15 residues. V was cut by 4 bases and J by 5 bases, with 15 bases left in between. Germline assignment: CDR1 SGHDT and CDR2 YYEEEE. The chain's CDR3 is CASSTLRGLNEKLFF. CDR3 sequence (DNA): TGTGCCAGCAGCACCCTCCGGGGGCTAAATGAAAAACTGTTTTTT.

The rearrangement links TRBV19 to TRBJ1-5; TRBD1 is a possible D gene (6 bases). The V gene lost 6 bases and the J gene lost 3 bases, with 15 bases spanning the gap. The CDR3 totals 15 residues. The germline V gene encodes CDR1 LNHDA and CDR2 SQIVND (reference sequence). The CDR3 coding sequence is TGTGCCAGTAGCAGCCGGGACAAGCACAATCAGCCCCAGCATTTT. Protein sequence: CASSSRDKHNQPQHF.

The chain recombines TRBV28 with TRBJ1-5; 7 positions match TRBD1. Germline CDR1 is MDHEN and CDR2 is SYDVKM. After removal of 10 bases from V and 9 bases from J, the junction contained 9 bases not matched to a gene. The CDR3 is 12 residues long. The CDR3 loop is CATLTGATPQHF. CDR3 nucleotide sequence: TGTGCCACCCTCACAGGGGCTACGCCCCAGCATTTT.

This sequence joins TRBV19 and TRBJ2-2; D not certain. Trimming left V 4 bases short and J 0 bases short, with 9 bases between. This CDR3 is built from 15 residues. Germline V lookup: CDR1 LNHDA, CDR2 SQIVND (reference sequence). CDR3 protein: CASSKQGANTGELFF. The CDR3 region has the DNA TGTGCCAGTAGTAAGCAAGGAGCGAACACCGGGGAGCTGTTTTTT.

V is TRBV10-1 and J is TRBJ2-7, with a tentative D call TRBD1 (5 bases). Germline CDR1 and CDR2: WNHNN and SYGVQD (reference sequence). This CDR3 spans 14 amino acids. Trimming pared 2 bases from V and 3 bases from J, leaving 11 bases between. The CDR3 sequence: CASSETGRDYEQYF. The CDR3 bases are TGCGCCAGCAGTGAGACTGGCAGGGACTACGAGCAGTACTTC.